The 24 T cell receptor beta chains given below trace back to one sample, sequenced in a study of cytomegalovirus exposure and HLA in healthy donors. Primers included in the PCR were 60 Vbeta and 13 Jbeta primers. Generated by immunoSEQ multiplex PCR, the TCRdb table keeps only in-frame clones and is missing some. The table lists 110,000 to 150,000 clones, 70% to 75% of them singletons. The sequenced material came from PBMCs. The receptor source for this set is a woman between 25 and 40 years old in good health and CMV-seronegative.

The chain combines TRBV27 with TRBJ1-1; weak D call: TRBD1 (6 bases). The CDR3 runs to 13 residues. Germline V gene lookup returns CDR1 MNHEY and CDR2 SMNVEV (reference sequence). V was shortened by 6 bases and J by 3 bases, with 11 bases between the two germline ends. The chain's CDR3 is CASRLQGDTEAFF. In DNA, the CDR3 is TGTGCCAGCAGACTACAGGGAGACACTGAAGCTTTCTTT.

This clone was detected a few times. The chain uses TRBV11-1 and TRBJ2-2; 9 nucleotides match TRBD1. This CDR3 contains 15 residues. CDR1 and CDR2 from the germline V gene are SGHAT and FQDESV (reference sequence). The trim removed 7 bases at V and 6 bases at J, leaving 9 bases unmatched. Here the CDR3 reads CASTPGQGLAGELFF. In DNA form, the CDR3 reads TGTGCCAGCACCCCGGGACAGGGATTAGCCGGGGAGCTGTTTTTT. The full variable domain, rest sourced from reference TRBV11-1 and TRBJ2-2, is EAEVAQSPRYKITEKSQAVAFWCDPISGHATLYWYRQILGQGPELLVQFQDESVVDDSQLPKDRFSAERLKGVDSTLKIQPAELGDSAMYLCASTPGQGLAGELFFGEGSRLTVL.

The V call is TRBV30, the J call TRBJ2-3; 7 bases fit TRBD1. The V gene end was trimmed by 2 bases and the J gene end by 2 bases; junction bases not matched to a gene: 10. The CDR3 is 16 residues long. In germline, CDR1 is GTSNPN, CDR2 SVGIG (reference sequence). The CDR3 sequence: CAWSLGQATITDTQYF. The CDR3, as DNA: TGTGCCTGGAGTCTCGGACAGGCGACTATCACAGATACGCAGTATTTT.

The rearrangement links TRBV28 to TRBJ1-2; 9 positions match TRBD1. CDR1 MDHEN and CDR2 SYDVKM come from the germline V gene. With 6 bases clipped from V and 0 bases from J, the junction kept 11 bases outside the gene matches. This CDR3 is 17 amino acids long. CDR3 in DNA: TGTGCCAGCAGCGAGTCAGGACAGGGGCATACTAACTATGGCTACACCTTC. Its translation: CASSESGQGHTNYGYTF.

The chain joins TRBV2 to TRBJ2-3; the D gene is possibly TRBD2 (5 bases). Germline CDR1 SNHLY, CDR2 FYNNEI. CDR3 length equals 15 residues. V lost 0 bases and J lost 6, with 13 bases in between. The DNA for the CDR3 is TGTGCCAGCAGTGAAGCTTCGACTACACAGGATACGCAGTATTTT. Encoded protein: CASSEASTTQDTQYF.

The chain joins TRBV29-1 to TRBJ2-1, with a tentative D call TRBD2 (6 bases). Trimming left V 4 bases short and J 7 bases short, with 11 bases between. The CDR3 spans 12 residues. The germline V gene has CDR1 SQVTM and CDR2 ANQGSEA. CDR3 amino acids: CSVALAYNEQFF. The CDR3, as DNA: TGCAGCGTTGCCCTAGCGTATAATGAGCAGTTCTTC.

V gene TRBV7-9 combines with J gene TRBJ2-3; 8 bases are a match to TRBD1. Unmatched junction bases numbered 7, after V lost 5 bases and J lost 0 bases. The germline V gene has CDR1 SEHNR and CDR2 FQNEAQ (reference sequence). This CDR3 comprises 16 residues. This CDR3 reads CASSHGQGVSTDTQYF. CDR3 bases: TGTGCCAGCAGCCATGGACAGGGCGTTAGCACAGATACGCAGTATTTT.

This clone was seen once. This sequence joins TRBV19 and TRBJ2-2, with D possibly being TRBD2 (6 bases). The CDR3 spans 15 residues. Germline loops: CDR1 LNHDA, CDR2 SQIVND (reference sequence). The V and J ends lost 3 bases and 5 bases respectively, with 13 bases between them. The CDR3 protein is CASSIPTGDTGELFF. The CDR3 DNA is TGTGCCAGTAGTATCCCAACGGGAGATACCGGGGAGCTGTTTTTT. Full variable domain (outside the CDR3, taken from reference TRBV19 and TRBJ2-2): DGGITQSPKYLFRKEGQNVTLSCEQNLNHDAMYWYRQDPGQGLRLIYYSQIVNDFQKGDIAEGYSVSREKKESFPLTVTSAQKNPTAFYLCASSIPTGDTGELFFGEGSRLTVL.

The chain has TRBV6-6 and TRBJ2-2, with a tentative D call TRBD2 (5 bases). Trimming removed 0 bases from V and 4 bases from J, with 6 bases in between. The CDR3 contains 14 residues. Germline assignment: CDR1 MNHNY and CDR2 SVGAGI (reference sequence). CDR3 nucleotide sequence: TGTGCCAGCAGTTACTCGAGGGTCACCGGGGAGCTGTTTTTT. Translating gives CASSYSRVTGELFF.

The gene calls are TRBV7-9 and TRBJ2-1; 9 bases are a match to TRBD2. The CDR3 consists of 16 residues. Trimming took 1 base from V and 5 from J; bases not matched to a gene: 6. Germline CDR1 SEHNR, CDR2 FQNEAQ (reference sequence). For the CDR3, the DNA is TGTGCCAGCAGCTTAGGAAGCGGGAGGTGGGACAATGAGCAGTTCTTC. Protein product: CASSLGSGRWDNEQFF.

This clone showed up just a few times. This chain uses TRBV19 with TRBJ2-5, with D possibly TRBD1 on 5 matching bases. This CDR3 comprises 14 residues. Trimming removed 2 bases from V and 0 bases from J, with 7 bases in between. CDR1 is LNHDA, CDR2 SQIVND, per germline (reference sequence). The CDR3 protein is CASSIRGYQETQYF. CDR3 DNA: TGTGCCAGTAGTATAAGGGGATACCAAGAGACCCAGTACTTC.

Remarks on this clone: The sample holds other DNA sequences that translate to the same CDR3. The CDR3 DNA reads as TGCGCCAGCAGCTTGCCGGCAGATACGCAGTATTTT. Translating it yields CASSLPADTQYF. The chain is built from TRBV5-1 and TRBJ2-3, with D unresolved. Germline-derived CDR1 and CDR2 are SGHRS and YFSETQ. Trimming stripped 1 base from V and 4 bases from J, with 4 bases between. The CDR3 loop spans 12 amino acids.

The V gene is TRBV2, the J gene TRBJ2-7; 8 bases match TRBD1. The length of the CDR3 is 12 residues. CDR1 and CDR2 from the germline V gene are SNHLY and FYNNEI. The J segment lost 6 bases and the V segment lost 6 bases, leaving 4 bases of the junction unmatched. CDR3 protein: CASRLTGAEQYV. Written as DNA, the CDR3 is TGTGCCAGCAGATTGACAGGGGCCGAGCAGTACGTC.

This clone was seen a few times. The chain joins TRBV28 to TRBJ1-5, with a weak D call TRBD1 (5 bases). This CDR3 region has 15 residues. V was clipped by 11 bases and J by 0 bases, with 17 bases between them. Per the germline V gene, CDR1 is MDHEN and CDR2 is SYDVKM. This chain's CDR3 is CAGAQGEYSNQPQHF. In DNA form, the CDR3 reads TGTGCCGGAGCCCAGGGCGAGTATAGCAATCAGCCCCAGCATTTT.

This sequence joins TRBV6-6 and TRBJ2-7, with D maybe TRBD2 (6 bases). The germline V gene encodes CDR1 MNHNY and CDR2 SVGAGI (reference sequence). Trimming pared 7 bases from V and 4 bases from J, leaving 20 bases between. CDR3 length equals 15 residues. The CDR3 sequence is CASTPLGTAVYEQYF. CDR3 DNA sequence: TGTGCCAGCACACCTCTCGGGACTGCAGTTTACGAGCAGTACTTC.

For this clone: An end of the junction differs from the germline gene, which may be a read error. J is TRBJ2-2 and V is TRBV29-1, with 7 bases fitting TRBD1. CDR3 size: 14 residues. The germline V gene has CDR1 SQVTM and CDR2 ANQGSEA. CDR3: CSVGLQGYTGEPFF. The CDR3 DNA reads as TGCAGCGTAGGTTTACAGGGGTACACCGGGGAGCCGTTTTTT.

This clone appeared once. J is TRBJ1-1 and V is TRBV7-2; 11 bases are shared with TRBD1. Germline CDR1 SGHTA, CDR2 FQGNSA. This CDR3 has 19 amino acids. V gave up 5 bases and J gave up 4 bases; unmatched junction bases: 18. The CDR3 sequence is CASSPDRGREFGDSTEAFF. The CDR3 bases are TGTGCCAGCAGCCCGGACAGGGGGCGCGAATTTGGGGATAGCACTGAAGCTTTCTTT.

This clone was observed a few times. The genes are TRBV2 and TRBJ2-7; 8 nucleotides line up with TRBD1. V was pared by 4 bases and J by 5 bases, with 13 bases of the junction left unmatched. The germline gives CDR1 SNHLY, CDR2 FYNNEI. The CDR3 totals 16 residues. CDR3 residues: CASSVGGGRQGNEQYF. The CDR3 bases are TGTGCCAGCAGTGTTGGAGGAGGGCGACAGGGGAACGAGCAGTACTTC.

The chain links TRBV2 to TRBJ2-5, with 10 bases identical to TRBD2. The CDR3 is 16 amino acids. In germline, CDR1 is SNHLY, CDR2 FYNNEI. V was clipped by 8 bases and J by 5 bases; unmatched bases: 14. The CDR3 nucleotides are TGTGCCAGCTCCCCCCCCAGCGGGAGGGCCAGTGAGACCCAGTACTTC. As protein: CASSPPSGRASETQYF.

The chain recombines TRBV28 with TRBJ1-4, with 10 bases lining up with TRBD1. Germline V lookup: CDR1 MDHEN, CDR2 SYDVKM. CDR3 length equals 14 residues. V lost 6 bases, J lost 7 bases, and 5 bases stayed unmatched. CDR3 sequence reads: CASSTGTGAEKLFF. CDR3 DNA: TGTGCCAGCAGCACCGGGACAGGGGCTGAAAAACTGTTTTTT.

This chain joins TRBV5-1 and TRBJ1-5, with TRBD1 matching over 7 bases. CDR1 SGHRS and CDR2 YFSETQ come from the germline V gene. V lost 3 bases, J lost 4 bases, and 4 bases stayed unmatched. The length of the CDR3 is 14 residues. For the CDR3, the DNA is TGCGCCAGCAGCTGGACAGGAACGAATCAGCCCCAGCATTTT. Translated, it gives CASSWTGTNQPQHF.

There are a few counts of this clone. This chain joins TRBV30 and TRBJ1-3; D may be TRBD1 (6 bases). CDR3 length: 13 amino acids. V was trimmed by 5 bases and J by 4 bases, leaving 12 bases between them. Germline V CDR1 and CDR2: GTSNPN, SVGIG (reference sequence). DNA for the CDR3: TGTGCCTGGGACACGGGGACAGGAAACACCATATATTTT. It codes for CAWDTGTGNTIYF.

CDR3 loop: CASSNGREAYNEQFF. In DNA form, the CDR3 reads TGTGCCAGCAGCAATGGTCGGGAGGCCTACAATGAGCAGTTCTTC. J is TRBJ2-1 and V is TRBV21-1; the D call TRBD2 from the table was never checked on the DNA. TRBV21-1 is recorded as a pseudogene. The CDR3 runs to 15 residues.

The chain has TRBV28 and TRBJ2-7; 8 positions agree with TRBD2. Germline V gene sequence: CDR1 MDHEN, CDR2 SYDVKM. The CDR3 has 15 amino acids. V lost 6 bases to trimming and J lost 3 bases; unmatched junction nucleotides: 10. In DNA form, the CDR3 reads TGTGCCAGCAGCCGCGTCGTAGCGGGGAACTACGAGCAGTACTTC. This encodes CASSRVVAGNYEQYF. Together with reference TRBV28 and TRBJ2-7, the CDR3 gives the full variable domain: DVKVTQSSRYLVKRTGEKVFLECVQDMDHENMFWYRQDPGLGLRLIYFSYDVKMKEKGDIPEGYSVSREKKERFSLILESASTNQTSMYLCASSRVVAGNYEQYFGPGTRLTVT.